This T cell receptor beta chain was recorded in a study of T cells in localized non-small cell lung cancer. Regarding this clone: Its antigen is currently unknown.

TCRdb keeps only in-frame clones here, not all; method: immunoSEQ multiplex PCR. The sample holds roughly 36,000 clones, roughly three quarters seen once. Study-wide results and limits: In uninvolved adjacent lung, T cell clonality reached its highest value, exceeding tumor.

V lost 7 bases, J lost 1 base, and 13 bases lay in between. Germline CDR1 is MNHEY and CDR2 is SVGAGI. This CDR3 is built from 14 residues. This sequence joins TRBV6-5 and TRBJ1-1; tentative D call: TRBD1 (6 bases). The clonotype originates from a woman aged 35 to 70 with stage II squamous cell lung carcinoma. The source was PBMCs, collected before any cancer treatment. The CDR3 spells CASTGAGKNTEAFF. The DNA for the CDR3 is TGTGCCAGCACGGGGGCGGGTAAGAACACTGAAGCTTTCTTT.